This T cell receptor (beta chain) was documented in a study of T cells in Graves' hyperthyroidism and ophthalmopathy. The source material, RNA transcripts, was used to amplify TCR beta CDR3 regions. A first-round RT-PCR of the TCR CDR3 used the HTBI primer set. TCRdb used MiXCR to reprocess the multiplex PCR reads, holding one entry per CDR3 protein. The table shows 300,000 to 400,000 distinct CDR3 sequences, with 11% to 15% occurring only once. There are a few counts of this clonotype. The target antigen is unknown. Absence of ophthalmopathy progression within 18 months defined stable Graves' hyperthyroidism. The authors obtained PBMCs from roughly 10 ml of fresh peripheral blood. Study-level points and caveats: Most thyroid-expanded clonotypes above 0.001 were also found in blood. Ophthalmopathy stood apart from stable hyperthyroidism in a 13 V-J model.

Germline values: CDR1 SGHKS, CDR2 YYEKEE (reference sequence). The CDR3 is 14 residues long. V gave up 0 bases and J gave up 15 bases, with 19 bases separating them. This rearrangement joins TRBV5-5 to TRBJ2-1, with D unresolved. The receptor was derived from a woman in her thirties with Graves' hyperthyroidism. The source material was blood. The CDR3 is CASSLDLHGAHRFF. The CDR3 nucleotides read TGTGCCAGCAGCTTGGATCTCCACGGAGCTCATCGGTTCTTC.